This is a list of T cell receptor beta chains from one sample in a study of cytomegalovirus exposure and HLA in healthy donors. Produced via immunoSEQ multiplex PCR; TCRdb's table is partial and in-frame only. This sample has roughly 150,000 clones; approximately 73% occur once, and the top ten carry 10%. Sequencing was performed on PBMCs. The receptors here all came from a man aged 25-45 years in good health and CMV-seropositive. Both conserved end residues are part of each CDR3. D genes are given only for firm matches. Not every row has a clone size; where given, it reads once, few, many or a size class.

CDR3,DNA,V,size,length,J,D
CASSFTGTRGSEQFF,TGCGCCAGCAGCTTTACCGGGACAAGGGGAAGTGAGCAGTTCTTC,TRBV5-1,.,15,TRBJ2-1,.
CASSRQGARNEQFF,TGTGCCAGTAGTCGGCAGGGGGCACGCAATGAGCAGTTCTTC,TRBV19,few,14,TRBJ2-1,TRBD1
CASSDSYLPRDRGADTQYF,TGTGCCAGCAGTGACTCGTATCTCCCGAGGGACAGGGGAGCAGATACGCAGTATTTT,TRBV6-4,.,19,TRBJ2-3,TRBD1
CASSASSGSSLDTQYF,TGTGCCAGCAGCGCTTCTAGCGGGAGCTCTCTAGATACGCAGTATTTT,TRBV9,few,16,TRBJ2-3,TRBD2
CAILVQETQYF,TGTGCCATCCTAGTCCAAGAGACCCAGTACTTC,TRBV10-3,.,11,TRBJ2-5,.
CASSSPREGVTLAYEQYF,TGTGCCAGCAGCTCACCTAGGGAGGGGGTGACCTTGGCCTACGAGCAGTACTTC,TRBV7-2,.,18,TRBJ2-7,.
CASSTLTRGGGNQPQHF,TGTGCCAGTAGTACCCTCACCAGGGGTGGCGGCAATCAGCCCCAGCATTTT,TRBV19,.,17,TRBJ1-5,.
CASSGGGGPGGYF,TGTGCCAGCAGTGGAGGGGGGGGACCCGGGGGGTATTTT,TRBV2,.,13,TRBJ2-3,.
CASSLYTSARYEQFF,TGCGCCAGCAGCTTGTATACTAGCGCCCGCTATGAGCAGTTCTTC,TRBV5-1,few,15,TRBJ2-1,TRBD2
CASSLGGSAQPQHF,TGTGCCAGCAGCTTAGGGGGTAGCGCTCAGCCCCAGCATTTT,TRBV13,.,14,TRBJ1-5,.
CAWSVDSWSGYTF,TGTGCCTGGAGTGTGGACAGTTGGTCTGGCTACACCTTC,TRBV30,.,13,TRBJ1-2,.
CASSFGGRLQETQYF,TGTGCCAGCAGTTTCGGGGGACGCTTGCAAGAGACCCAGTACTTC,TRBV27,.,15,TRBJ2-5,.
CASSLTGQLNTGELFF,TGTGCCAGCAGCTTAACTGGACAGCTCAACACCGGGGAGCTGTTTTTT,TRBV7-6,few,16,TRBJ2-2,.
CASSPDPTGSYEQYF,TGTGCCAGCAGCCCCGACCCGACAGGTTCCTACGAGCAGTACTTC,TRBV7-9,.,15,TRBJ2-7,.
CASSPRIRESFDGYTF,TGTGCCAGCTCACCGAGGATACGGGAGAGTTTCGATGGCTACACCTTC,TRBV18,.,16,TRBJ1-2,.
CASSNRIYEQYF,TGTGCCAGCAGCAACAGAATCTACGAGCAGTACTTC,TRBV5-6,.,12,TRBJ2-7,.
CASSLGTSGSEEQYF,TGCGCCAGCAGCCTAGGGACTAGCGGGAGTGAGGAGCAGTACTTC,TRBV5-1,.,15,TRBJ2-7,TRBD2
CASRADRGGFNEQFF,TGTGCCAGCAGAGCCGACAGGGGGGGATTCAATGAGCAGTTCTTC,TRBV2,.,15,TRBJ2-1,TRBD1
CASTTGQFNEKLFF,TGTGCCAGCACCACCGGACAGTTTAATGAAAAACTGTTTTTT,TRBV28,.,14,TRBJ1-4,.
CASSFNRAGTEAFF,TGCGCCAGCAGCTTCAACAGGGCGGGCACTGAAGCTTTCTTT,TRBV5-1,few,14,TRBJ1-1,.
CASSDIRTGYEQYF,TGTGCCAGCAGTGATATAAGGACAGGCTACGAGCAGTACTTC,TRBV2,.,14,TRBJ2-7,TRBD1
CASSFRVLGGYTF,TGTGCCAGCAGTTTCAGGGTATTAGGGGGCTACACCTTC,TRBV27,.,13,TRBJ1-2,.
CASRAGTGGRGTEAFF,TGTGCCAGCAGAGCCGGGACAGGGGGACGGGGCACTGAAGCTTTCTTT,TRBV7-9,few,16,TRBJ1-1,TRBD1
CASISIAGGAYNEQFF,TGTGCCAGTATTAGTATAGCGGGAGGTGCATACAATGAGCAGTTCTTC,TRBV28,.,16,TRBJ2-1,TRBD2
CASSIDFYEQYF,TGTGCCAGCAGCATCGACTTCTACGAGCAGTACTTC,TRBV11-2,once,12,TRBJ2-7,.
CASSIQGANTEAFF,TGTGCCAGTAGTATTCAGGGGGCGAACACTGAAGCTTTCTTT,TRBV19,.,14,TRBJ1-1,TRBD1
CASSLVQSTDTQYF,TGCGCCAGCAGCTTGGTGCAGTCCACAGATACGCAGTATTTT,TRBV5-1,.,14,TRBJ2-3,.
CASSPQSGTHNNEQFF,TGTGCCAGCAGCCCCCAATCCGGGACTCATAACAATGAGCAGTTCTTC,TRBV7-3,.,16,TRBJ2-1,.
CASSLAGGFLKETQYF,TGTGCCAGCAGCCTTGCGGGGGGCTTCCTAAAAGAGACCCAGTACTTC,TRBV7-9,.,16,TRBJ2-5,TRBD2
CASSYPPQGSNQPQHF,TGTGCCAGCAGTTATCCCCCACAGGGTAGCAATCAGCCCCAGCATTTT,TRBV6-5,.,16,TRBJ1-5,.
CATSGQGGYQPQHF,TGTGCCACCTCGGGACAGGGGGGCTATCAGCCCCAGCATTTT,TRBV6-5,once,14,TRBJ1-5,TRBD1
CASRTDRNQPQHF,TGCGCCAGTCGCACCGACAGGAATCAGCCCCAGCATTTT,TRBV5-1,.,13,TRBJ1-5,.
CASSPNSGADTQYF,TGTGCCAGCAGTCCGAACTCCGGAGCAGATACGCAGTATTTT,TRBV27,.,14,TRBJ2-3,.
CASIGTGNTEAFF,TGTGCCTCAATCGGGACAGGGAACACTGAAGCTTTCTTT,TRBV27,.,13,TRBJ1-1,TRBD1
CAWREGVTEQYF,TGTGCCTGGAGAGAAGGGGTAACCGAGCAGTACTTC,TRBV30,.,12,TRBJ2-7,.
CAWGRTYEQYF,TGTGCCTGGGGGAGGACCTACGAGCAGTACTTC,TRBV30,few,11,TRBJ2-7,.
CASSPSGIQETQYF,TGTGCCAGCAGCCCTAGCGGAATTCAAGAGACCCAGTACTTC,TRBV7-2,.,14,TRBJ2-5,TRBD2
CASSLGTTYEQYF,TGTGCCAGCAGCCTGGGGACTACCTACGAGCAGTACTTC,TRBV7-3,few,13,TRBJ2-7,TRBD2